This TCR beta chain was recorded in a study of cytomegalovirus exposure and HLA in healthy donors. About the study: In an early release, HLA-typed donors contributed some 88 million unique TCR sequences.

PCR involved 60 Vbeta and 13 Jbeta primers. TCRdb keeps only in-frame clones here, not all; method: immunoSEQ multiplex PCR. Of roughly 190,000 clones in the sample, around 77% were seen once. Study results and limitations: The authors reported that TCR beta sequences could predict HLA-A and HLA-B alleles. These predictions were accurate for most subjects in the first cohort.

Germline values: CDR1 SGHRS, CDR2 YFSETQ. CDR3 length equals 15 residues. J lost 4 bases, V lost 4 bases, and 9 bases had no gene match. Details on this clone: The antigen remains undetermined.

The sample consisted of PBMCs. The TCR comes from a woman aged 18-29 years in good health and CMV-seronegative. This chain connects TRBV5-1 to TRBJ1-2, with 8 bases identical to TRBD1. The CDR3 reads CASSPGTGGIYGYTF. The CDR3 bases are TGCGCCAGCAGCCCGGGGACAGGCGGGATCTATGGCTACACCTTC.